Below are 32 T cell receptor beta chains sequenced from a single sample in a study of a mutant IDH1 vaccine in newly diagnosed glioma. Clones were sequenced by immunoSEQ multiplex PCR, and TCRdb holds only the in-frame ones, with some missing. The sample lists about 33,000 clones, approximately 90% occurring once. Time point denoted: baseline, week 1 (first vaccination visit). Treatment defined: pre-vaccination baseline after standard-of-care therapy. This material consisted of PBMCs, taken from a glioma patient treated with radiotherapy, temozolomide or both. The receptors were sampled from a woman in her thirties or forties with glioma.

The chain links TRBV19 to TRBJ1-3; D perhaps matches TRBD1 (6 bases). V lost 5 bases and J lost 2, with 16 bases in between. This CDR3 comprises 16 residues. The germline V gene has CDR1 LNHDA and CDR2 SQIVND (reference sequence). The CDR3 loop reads CASSLWTEGPGNTIYF. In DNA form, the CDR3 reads TGTGCCAGTAGTCTCTGGACAGAAGGTCCTGGAAACACCATATATTTT.

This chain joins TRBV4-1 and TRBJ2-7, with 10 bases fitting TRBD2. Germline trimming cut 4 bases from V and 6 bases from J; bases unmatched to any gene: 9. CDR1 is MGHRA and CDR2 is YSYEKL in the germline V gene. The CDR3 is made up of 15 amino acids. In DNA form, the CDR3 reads TGCGCCAGCAGCCCAGCGGGAGGGCCCGTTCCCGAGCAGTACTTC. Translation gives CASSPAGGPVPEQYF.

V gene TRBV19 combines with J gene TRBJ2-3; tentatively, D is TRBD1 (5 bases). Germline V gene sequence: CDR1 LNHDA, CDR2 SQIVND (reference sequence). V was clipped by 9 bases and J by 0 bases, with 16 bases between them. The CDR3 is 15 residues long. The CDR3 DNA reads TGTGCCAGCCAGGACACCTCCATCAGCACAGATACGCAGTATTTT. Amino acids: CASQDTSISTDTQYF.

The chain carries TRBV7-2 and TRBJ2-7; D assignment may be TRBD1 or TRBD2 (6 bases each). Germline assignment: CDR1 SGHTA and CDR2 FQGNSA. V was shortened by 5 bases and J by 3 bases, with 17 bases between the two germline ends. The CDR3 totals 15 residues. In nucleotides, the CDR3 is TGTGCCAGCAGCCGTAGAGGGGGGTTAAACTACGAGCAGTACTTC. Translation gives CASSRRGGLNYEQYF.

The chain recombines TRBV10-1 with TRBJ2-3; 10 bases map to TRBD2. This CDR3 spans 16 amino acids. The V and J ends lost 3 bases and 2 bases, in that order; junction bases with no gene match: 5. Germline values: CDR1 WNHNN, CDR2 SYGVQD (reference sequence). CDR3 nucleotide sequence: TGCGCCAGCAGTGATCTAGCGGGGGACCTCACAGATACGCAGTATTTT. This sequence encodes CASSDLAGDLTDTQYF.

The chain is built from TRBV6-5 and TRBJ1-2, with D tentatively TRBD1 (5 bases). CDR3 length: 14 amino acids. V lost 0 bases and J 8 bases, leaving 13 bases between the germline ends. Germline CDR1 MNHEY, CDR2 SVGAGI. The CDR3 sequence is CASSYSGQSGGYTF. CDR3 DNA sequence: TGTGCCAGCAGTTACTCGGGGCAGTCAGGCGGCTACACCTTC.

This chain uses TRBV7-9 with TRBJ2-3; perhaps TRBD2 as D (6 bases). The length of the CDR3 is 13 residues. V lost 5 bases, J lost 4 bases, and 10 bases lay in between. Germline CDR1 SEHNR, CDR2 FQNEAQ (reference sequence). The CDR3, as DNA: TGTGCCAGCAGCGCGCTAGCGTCAGATACGCAGTATTTT. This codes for CASSALASDTQYF.

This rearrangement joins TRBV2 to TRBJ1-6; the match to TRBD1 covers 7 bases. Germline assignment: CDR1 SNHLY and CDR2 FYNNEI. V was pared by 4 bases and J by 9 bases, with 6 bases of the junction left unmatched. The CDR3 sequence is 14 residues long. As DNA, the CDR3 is TGTGCCAGCAGTGGGGACAGCCTTCCTTCACCCCTCCACTTT. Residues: CASSGDSLPSPLHF.

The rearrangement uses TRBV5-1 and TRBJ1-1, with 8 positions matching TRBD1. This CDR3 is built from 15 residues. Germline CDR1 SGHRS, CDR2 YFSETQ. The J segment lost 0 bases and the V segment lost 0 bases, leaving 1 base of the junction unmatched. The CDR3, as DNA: TGCGCCAGCAGCTTGGCAGGGGGCTTGAACACTGAAGCTTTCTTT. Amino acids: CASSLAGGLNTEAFF.

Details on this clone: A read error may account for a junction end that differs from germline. CDR3 DNA: TGTGCCAACTCACCACGGACAGGGGATAGCACAGATACGCAGTATTTT. Protein sequence: CANSPRTGDSTDTQYF. The chain has TRBV18 and TRBJ2-3; 9 positions match TRBD1. This CDR3 is built from 16 residues. The germline CDR1 and CDR2 sequences are KGHSH and LQKENI.

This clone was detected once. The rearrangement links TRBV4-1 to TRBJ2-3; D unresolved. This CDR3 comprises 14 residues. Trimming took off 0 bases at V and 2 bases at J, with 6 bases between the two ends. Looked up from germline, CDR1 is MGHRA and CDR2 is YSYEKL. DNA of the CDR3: TGCGCCAGCAGCCAAGACTCGGACACAGATACGCAGTATTTT. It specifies CASSQDSDTDTQYF.

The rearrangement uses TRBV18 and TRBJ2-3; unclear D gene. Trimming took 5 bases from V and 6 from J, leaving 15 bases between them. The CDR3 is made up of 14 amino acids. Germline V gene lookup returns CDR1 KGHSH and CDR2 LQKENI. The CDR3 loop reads CASSSVGPTDTQYF. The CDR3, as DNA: TGTGCCAGCTCATCTGTTGGGCCCACGGATACGCAGTATTTT.

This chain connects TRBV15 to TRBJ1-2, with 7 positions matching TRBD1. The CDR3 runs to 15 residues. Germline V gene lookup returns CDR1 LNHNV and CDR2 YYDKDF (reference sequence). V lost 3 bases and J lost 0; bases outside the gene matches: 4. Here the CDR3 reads CATSRDRRANYGYTF. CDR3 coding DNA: TGTGCCACCAGCAGGGACAGGCGAGCTAACTATGGCTACACCTTC.

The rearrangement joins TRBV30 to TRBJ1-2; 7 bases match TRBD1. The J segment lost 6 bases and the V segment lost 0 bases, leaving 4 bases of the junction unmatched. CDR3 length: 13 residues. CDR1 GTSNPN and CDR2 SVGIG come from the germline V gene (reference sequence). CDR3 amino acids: CAWSVDRVDGYTF. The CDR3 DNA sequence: TGTGCCTGGAGTGTCGACAGGGTGGATGGCTACACCTTC. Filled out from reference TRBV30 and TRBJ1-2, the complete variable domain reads SQTIHQWPATLVQPVGSPLSLECTVEGTSNPNLYWYRQAAGRGLQLLFYSVGIGQISSEVPQNLSASRPQDRQFILSSKKLLLSDSGFYLCAWSVDRVDGYTFGSGTRLTVV.

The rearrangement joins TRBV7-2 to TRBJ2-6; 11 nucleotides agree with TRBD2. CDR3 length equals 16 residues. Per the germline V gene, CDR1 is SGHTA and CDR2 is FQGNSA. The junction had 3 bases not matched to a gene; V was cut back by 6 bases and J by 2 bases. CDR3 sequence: CASSYSGGAGANVLTF. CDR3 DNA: TGTGCCAGCAGTTATAGCGGGGGGGCTGGGGCCAACGTCCTGACTTTC.

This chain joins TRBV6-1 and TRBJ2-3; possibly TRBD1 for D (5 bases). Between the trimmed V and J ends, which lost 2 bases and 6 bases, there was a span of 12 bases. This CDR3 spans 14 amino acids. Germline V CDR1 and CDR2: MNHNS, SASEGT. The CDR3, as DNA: TGTGCCAGCAGTGAAAGGGGCCGGAGTGATACGCAGTATTTT. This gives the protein CASSERGRSDTQYF.

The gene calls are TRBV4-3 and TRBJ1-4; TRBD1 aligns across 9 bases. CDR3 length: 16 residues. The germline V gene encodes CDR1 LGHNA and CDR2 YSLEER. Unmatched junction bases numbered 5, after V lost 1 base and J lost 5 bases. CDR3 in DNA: TGCGCCAGCAGCCAAGTGTCAGGGACAGGGAATGAAAAACTGTTTTTT. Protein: CASSQVSGTGNEKLFF.

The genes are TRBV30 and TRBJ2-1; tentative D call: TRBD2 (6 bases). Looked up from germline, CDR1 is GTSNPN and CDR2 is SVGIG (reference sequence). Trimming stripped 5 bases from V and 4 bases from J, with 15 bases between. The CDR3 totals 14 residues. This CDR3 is CAWSTGTPYNEQFF. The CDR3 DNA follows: TGTGCCTGGTCGACCGGGACTCCGTACAATGAGCAGTTCTTC.

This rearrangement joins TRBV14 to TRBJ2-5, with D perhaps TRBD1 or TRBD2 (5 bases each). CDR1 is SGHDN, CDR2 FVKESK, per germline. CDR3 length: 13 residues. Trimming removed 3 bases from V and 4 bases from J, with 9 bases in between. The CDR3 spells CASSQGVGETQYF. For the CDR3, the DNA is TGTGCCAGCAGCCAGGGGGTCGGAGAGACCCAGTACTTC.

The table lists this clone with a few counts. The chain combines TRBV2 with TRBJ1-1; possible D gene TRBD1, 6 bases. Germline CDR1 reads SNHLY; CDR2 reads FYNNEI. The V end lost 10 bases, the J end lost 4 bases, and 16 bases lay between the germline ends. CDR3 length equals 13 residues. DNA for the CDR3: TGTGCCATAGGGGGAGGGGGGGCCACTGAAGCTTTCTTT. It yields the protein CAIGGGGATEAFF.

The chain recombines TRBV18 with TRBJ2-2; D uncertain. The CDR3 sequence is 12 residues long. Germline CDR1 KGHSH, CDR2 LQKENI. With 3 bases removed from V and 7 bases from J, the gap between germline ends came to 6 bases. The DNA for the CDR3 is TGTGCCAGCTCACCGACTGGCGGGGAGCTGTTTTTT. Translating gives CASSPTGGELFF.

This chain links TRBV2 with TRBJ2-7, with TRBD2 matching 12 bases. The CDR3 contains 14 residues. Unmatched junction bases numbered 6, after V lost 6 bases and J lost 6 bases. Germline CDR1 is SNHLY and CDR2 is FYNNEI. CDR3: CASSPSGRVTEQYF. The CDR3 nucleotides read TGTGCCAGCAGCCCTAGCGGGAGGGTAACCGAGCAGTACTTC.

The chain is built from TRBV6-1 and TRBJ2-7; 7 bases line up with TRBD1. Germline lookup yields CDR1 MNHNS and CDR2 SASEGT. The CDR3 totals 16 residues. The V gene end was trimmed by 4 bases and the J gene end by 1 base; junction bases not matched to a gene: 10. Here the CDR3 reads CASSAKPGQPSYEQYF. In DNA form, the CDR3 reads TGTGCCAGCAGTGCTAAACCGGGACAGCCGTCCTACGAGCAGTACTTC.

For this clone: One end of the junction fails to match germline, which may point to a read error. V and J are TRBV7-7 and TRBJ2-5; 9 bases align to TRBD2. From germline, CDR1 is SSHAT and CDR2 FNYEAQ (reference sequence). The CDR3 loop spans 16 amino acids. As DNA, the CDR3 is TGTGCTAGCAGCTTGTTCGGTCGACTAGCGGAAGAGACCCAGTACTTC. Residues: CASSLFGRLAEETQYF.

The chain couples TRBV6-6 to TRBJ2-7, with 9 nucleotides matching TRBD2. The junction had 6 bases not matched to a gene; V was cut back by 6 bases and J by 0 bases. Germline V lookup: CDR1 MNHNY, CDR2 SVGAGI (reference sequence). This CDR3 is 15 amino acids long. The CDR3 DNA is TGTGCCAGCAGCCGACTAGCGGTAAGCTCCTACGAGCAGTACTTC. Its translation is CASSRLAVSSYEQYF.

The CDR3 bases are TGTGCCAGCAGTTCTGCGGGAAGCCTCAATGAGCAGTTCTTC. Residues: CASSSAGSLNEQFF. This chain joins TRBV6-5 and TRBJ2-1; weak D call: TRBD2 (6 bases). Germline V CDR1 and CDR2: MNHEY, SVGAGI. The CDR3 spans 14 residues. Trimming took 4 bases from V and 6 from J, leaving 13 bases between them.

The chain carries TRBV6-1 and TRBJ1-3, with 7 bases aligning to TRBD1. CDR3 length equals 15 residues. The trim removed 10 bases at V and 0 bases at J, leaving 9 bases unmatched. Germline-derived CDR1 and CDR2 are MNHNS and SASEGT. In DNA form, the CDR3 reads TGTGCCACATCAGGACAGGCCTTCTCTGGAAACACCATATATTTT. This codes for CATSGQAFSGNTIYF.

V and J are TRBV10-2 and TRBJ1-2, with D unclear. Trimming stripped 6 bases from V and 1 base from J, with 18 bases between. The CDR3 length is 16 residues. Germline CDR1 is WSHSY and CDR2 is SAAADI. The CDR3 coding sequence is TGCGCCAGCAGCGATTCGTTGGGCCCGAATAACTATGGCTACACCTTC. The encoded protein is CASSDSLGPNNYGYTF.

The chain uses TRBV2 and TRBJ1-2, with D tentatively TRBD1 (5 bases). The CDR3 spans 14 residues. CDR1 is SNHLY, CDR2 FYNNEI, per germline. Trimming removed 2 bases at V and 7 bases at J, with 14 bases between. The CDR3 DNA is TGTGCCAGCAGTGAAAGTCAGGGTTCAGGTGGCTACACCTTC. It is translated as CASSESQGSGGYTF. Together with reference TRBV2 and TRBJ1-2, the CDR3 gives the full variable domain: EPEVTQTPSHQVTQMGQEVILRCVPISNHLYFYWYRQILGQKVEFLVSFYNNEISEKSEIFDDQFSVERPDGSNFTLKIRSTKLEDSAMYFCASSESQGSGGYTFGSGTRLTVV.

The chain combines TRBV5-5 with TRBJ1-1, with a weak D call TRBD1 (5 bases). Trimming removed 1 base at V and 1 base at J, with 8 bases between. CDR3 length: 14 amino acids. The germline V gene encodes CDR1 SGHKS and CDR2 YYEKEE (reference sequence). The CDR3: CASSLTGGNTEAFF. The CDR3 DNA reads TGTGCCAGCAGCTTGACTGGGGGGAACACTGAAGCTTTCTTT.

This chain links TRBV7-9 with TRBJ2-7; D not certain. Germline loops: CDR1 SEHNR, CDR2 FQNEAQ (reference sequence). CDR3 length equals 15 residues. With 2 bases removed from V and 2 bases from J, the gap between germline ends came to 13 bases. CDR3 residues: CASSLFTVQTYEQYF. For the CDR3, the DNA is TGTGCCAGCAGCTTATTCACAGTACAAACCTACGAGCAGTACTTC.

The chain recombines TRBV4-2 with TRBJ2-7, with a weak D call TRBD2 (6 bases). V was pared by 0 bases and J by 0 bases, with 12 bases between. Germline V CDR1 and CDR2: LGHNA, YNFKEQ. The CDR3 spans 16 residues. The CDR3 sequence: CASSQERLGPSYEQYF. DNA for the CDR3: TGTGCCAGCAGCCAAGAAAGACTAGGCCCCTCCTACGAGCAGTACTTC.